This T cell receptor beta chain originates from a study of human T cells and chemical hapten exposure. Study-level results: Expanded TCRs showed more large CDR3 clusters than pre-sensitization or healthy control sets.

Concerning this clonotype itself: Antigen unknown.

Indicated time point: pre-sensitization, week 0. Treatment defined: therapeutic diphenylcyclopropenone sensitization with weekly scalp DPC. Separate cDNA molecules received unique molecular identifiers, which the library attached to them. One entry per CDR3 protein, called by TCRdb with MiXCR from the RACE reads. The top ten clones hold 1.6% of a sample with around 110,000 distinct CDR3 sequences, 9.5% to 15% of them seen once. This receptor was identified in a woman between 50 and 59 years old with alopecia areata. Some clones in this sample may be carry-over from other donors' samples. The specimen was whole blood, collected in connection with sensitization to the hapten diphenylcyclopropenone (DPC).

CDR3 sequence (DNA): TGTGCCAGCAGCCCCTACGGACAGGGGAAGAACACCGGGGAGCTGTTTTTT. Its translation: CASSPYGQGKNTGELFF. The chain links TRBV4-2 to TRBJ2-2; 9 bases line up with TRBD1. Germline CDR1 and CDR2: LGHNA and YNFKEQ. Trimming at V came to 4 bases and at J to 1 base, leaving 7 bases not matched to a gene. The length of the CDR3 is 17 residues.